This is a list of T cell receptor beta chains from one sample in a study of blood T cell repertoires in COVID-19. The table came from immunoSEQ multiplex PCR; TCRdb's copy has only in-frame clones and leaves some out. The sample has about 270,000 clones, approximately 91% seen once. The sequenced sample was PBMCs or T cells enriched from blood (not recorded which). The receptors come from a woman aged 40 to 50 with acute COVID-19. Both conserved end residues are part of each CDR3. A D gene is named only where the DNA matches it firmly. Clone size appears in some rows only: once, few, many, or a class for an expanded clone.

len	d_gene	abundance	v_gene	j_gene	CDR3aa	CDR3nt
16	TRBD1	.	TRBV28	TRBJ1-1	CASSLVGQGGNTEAFF	TGTGCCAGCAGTTTAGTAGGACAGGGGGGAAACACTGAAGCTTTCTTT
16	TRBD1	.	TRBV6-6	TRBJ2-2	CASTTPIGTGSGELFF	TGTGCCAGCACCACTCCTATCGGGACAGGGTCCGGGGAGCTGTTTTTT
13	TRBD1	.	TRBV29-1	TRBJ1-1	CSVGGTESTEAFF	TGCAGCGTTGGGGGGACAGAGAGCACTGAAGCTTTCTTT
14	.	.	TRBV11-3	TRBJ1-1	CASSSYTGNTEAFF	TGTGCCAGCAGTTCATATACGGGGAACACTGAAGCTTTCTTT
15	.	.	TRBV7-2	TRBJ1-1	CASSLGWRADTEAFF	TGTGCCAGCAGCTTAGGTTGGAGAGCGGACACTGAAGCTTTCTTT
13	.	.	TRBV18	TRBJ2-5	CASCTRTQETQYF	TGTGCCAGCTGTACCAGAACCCAAGAGACCCAGTACTTC
13	TRBD2	.	TRBV14	TRBJ2-5	CASGRGYQETQYF	TGTGCCTCCGGGCGGGGGTATCAAGAGACCCAGTACTTC
19	TRBD2	once	TRBV5-1	TRBJ2-5	CASSLAPLAGGGTQETQYF	TGCGCCAGCAGCTTGGCCCCGCTAGCGGGAGGGGGGACCCAAGAGACCCAGTACTTC
17	.	.	TRBV4-1	TRBJ2-1	CASSLGGVGGRYNEQFF	TGCGCCAGCAGCCTGGGGGGGGTCGGGGGCCGTTACAATGAGCAGTTCTTC
13	TRBD2	.	TRBV24-1	TRBJ2-5	CATSSAGEETQYF	TGTGCCACCAGCTCAGCGGGAGAAGAGACCCAGTACTTC
13	TRBD2	.	TRBV3-1/TRBV3-2	TRBJ2-7	CASSQDGTTSPYF	TGTGCCAGCAGCCAAGACGGGACTACCAGTCCGTACTTC
15	.	.	TRBV6-5	TRBJ2-7	CASSYSRGFSYEQYF	TGTGCCAGCAGTTACTCGAGAGGGTTCTCCTACGAGCAGTACTTC
14	.	.	TRBV2	TRBJ1-3	CASSVGQVVNTIYF	TGTGCCAGCAGTGTGGGGCAGGTCGTAAACACCATATATTTT
16	.	once	TRBV6-2/TRBV6-3	TRBJ2-1	CASSSTLASRYNEQFF	TGTGCCAGCAGTTCCACATTAGCGTCGCGGTACAATGAGCAGTTCTTC
14	TRBD1	.	TRBV2	TRBJ1-1	CASSADRVVTEAFF	TGTGCCAGCAGCGCTGACAGGGTTGTCACTGAAGCTTTCTTT
14	TRBD1	.	TRBV18	TRBJ1-1	CASSQGQGGTEAFF	TGTGCCAGCTCACAGGGACAGGGCGGCACTGAAGCTTTCTTT
17	.	.	TRBV28	TRBJ1-1	CASSSQGSGFMNTEAFF	TGTGCCAGCAGCTCACAGGGCTCGGGATTTATGAACACTGAAGCTTTCTTT
16	.	.	TRBV7-9	TRBJ1-1	CASSLRRTDMNTEAFF	TGTGCCAGCAGCTTACGTCGGACAGACATGAACACTGAAGCTTTCTTT
17	.	.	TRBV10-3	TRBJ2-3	CAISEFHSGVSTDTQYF	TGTGCCATCAGTGAGTTTCATAGCGGAGTGAGCACAGATACGCAGTATTTT
15	TRBD2	.	TRBV6-5	TRBJ2-7	CASSFRGETRYEQYF	TGTGCCAGCAGTTTCCGGGGGGAGACTAGATACGAGCAGTACTTC
14	.	.	TRBV11-2	TRBJ1-1	CASSSYGGDTEAFF	TGTGCCAGCAGCTCCTATGGGGGCGACACTGAAGCTTTCTTT
12	.	.	TRBV5-8	TRBJ1-2	CASSVQGWGYTF	TGTGCCAGCAGCGTGCAGGGGTGGGGCTACACCTTC
15	.	once	TRBV7-2	TRBJ1-1	CASSRRDGRSPEAFF	TGTGCCAGCAGTCGACGGGACGGGAGAAGTCCTGAAGCTTTCTTT
14	.	.	TRBV7-9	TRBJ1-1	CASSLDSMNTEAFF	TGTGCCAGCAGCTTAGACAGTATGAACACTGAAGCTTTCTTT
16	.	.	TRBV7-9	TRBJ1-2	CASSIRTAPLGYGYTF	TGTGCCAGCAGCATTAGGACAGCTCCTCTGGGCTATGGCTACACCTTC
23	TRBD1	.	TRBV23-1	TRBJ1-3	CASSQCGIEGTGLLIPSGNTIYF	TGCGCCAGCAGTCAATGCGGCATCGAGGGGACAGGCCTCCTCATCCCCTCTGGAAACACCATATATTTT
14	TRBD1	.	TRBV2	TRBJ2-5	CASSEDRGLETQYF	TGTGCCAGCAGTGAGGACAGGGGATTAGAGACCCAGTACTTC
16	TRBD2	.	TRBV28	TRBJ2-5	CASSTLGGGVKETQYF	TGTGCCAGCAGCACGCTGGGCGGGGGGGTTAAAGAGACCCAGTACTTC
14	TRBD1	.	TRBV28	TRBJ1-1	CASSHGQENTEAFF	TGTGCCAGCAGCCACGGACAGGAGAACACTGAAGCTTTCTTT
15	.	once	TRBV4-1	TRBJ2-2	CASSQSGGAAGELFF	TGCGCCAGCAGCCAATCAGGAGGGGCTGCCGGGGAGCTGTTTTTT
16	TRBD2	.	TRBV5-4	TRBJ2-3	CASSRRGGITADTQYF	TGTGCCAGCAGCCGCCGGGGGGGGATAACTGCAGATACGCAGTATTTT
17	TRBD1	.	TRBV7-9	TRBJ2-7	CASSPGTGQGLIYEQYF	TGTGCCAGCAGCCCGGGTACCGGACAGGGCCTTATCTACGAGCAGTACTTC
15	TRBD2	.	TRBV6-5	TRBJ2-1	CASSFPAGGVNEQFF	TGTGCCAGCAGTTTCCCAGCGGGAGGTGTAAATGAGCAGTTCTTC
15	.	.	TRBV5-1	TRBJ1-1	CASSLAGAGSTEAFF	TGCGCCAGCAGCTTGGCAGGGGCAGGGTCCACTGAAGCTTTCTTT
16	.	.	TRBV15	TRBJ1-1	CATSREGGGKGTEAFF	TGTGCCACCAGCAGAGAGGGCGGGGGAAAGGGTACTGAAGCTTTCTTT
16	.	.	TRBV28	TRBJ1-5	CASSPLDGGVNQPQHF	TGTGCCAGCAGTCCCTTAGATGGGGGCGTAAATCAGCCCCAGCATTTT
17	TRBD2	.	TRBV9	TRBJ2-3	CASSVVGTRTSTDTQYF	TGTGCCAGCAGCGTAGTCGGGACTAGAACTAGCACAGATACGCAGTATTTT
15	TRBD2	.	TRBV4-1	TRBJ2-7	CASSQRGGQGYEQYF	TGCGCCAGCAGCCAACGGGGGGGCCAGGGGTACGAGCAGTACTTC
13	TRBD1	.	TRBV7-6	TRBJ2-5	CASNRGPQETQYF	TGTGCCAGTAACAGGGGCCCCCAAGAGACCCAGTACTTC
17	.	once	TRBV5-1	TRBJ1-4	CASSLTGRSATNEKLFF	TGCGCCAGCAGCTTAACTGGGAGGAGTGCAACTAATGAAAAACTGTTTTTT
14	.	.	TRBV3-1/TRBV3-2	TRBJ1-5	CASSLGQGYQPQHF	TGTGCCAGCAGCCTGGGGCAGGGGTATCAGCCCCAGCATTTT
15	.	.	TRBV5-6	TRBJ1-1	CASSLVNRLNTEAFF	TGTGCCAGCAGCTTGGTCAACAGGTTGAACACTGAAGCTTTCTTT
14	.	.	TRBV5-1	TRBJ2-5	CASSLGEGQETQYF	TGCGCCAGCAGCTTGGGTGAGGGCCAAGAGACCCAGTACTTC
21	TRBD2	.	TRBV15	TRBJ2-3	CATSLGLGTASGRRGTDTQYF	TGTGCCACCAGCCTTGGGTTAGGGACGGCTAGCGGGAGAAGAGGCACAGATACGCAGTATTTT
12	.	.	TRBV9	TRBJ1-3	CASSQGFSGIYF	TGTGCCAGCAGCCAGGGGTTTTCGGGTATATATTTT
15	.	.	TRBV7-9	TRBJ2-7	CASSLAPREVHEQYF	TGTGCCAGCAGCTTAGCTCCCAGGGAGGTGCACGAGCAGTACTTC
15	TRBD2	once	TRBV5-8	TRBJ2-1	CASSPLRENYNEQFF	TGTGCCAGCAGCCCTCTGCGGGAGAACTACAATGAGCAGTTCTTC
15	.	.	TRBV7-9	TRBJ2-3	CASSLAAGGTDTQYF	TGTGCCAGCAGCTTAGCTGCAGGGGGCACAGATACGCAGTATTTT
14	.	once	TRBV6-5	TRBJ1-1	CASRPGQLITEAFF	TGTGCCAGCAGACCAGGACAGTTGATCACTGAAGCTTTCTTT
12	.	.	TRBV12-3/TRBV12-4	TRBJ1-1	CASSFLHTEAFF	TGTGCCAGCAGTTTTCTTCACACTGAAGCTTTCTTT
17	TRBD1	.	TRBV19	TRBJ1-5	CASSIVQTGGSNQPQHF	TGTGCCAGTAGTATAGTCCAGACAGGGGGAAGCAATCAGCCCCAGCATTTT
13	.	.	TRBV4-1	TRBJ2-3	CASSQDRLDTQYF	TGCGCCAGCAGCCAAGATAGATTGGATACGCAGTATTTT
14	.	.	TRBV5-1	TRBJ1-1	CASRGVAGSTEAFF	TGCGCCAGCCGGGGGGTGGCGGGTAGCACTGAAGCTTTCTTT